The next 23 T cell receptor beta chains were all read from a single sample in a study of cytomegalovirus exposure and HLA in healthy donors. In the PCR, 60 Vbeta and 13 Jbeta primers were used. Clones were read by immunoSEQ multiplex PCR, and TCRdb kept only the in-frame ones, dropping some. In total, the table holds some 200,000 clones. Sequenced material: PBMCs. The receptors shown here come from a man under 40 in good health and CMV-seronegative.

Details on this clone: Within the sample, other DNA sequences also encode this same CDR3. The genes are TRBV25-1 and TRBJ1-6; a possible D gene is TRBD1 (6 bases). The CDR3 runs to 15 residues. CDR1 and CDR2 (germline): MGHDK, SYGVNS. Trimming removed 1 base at V and 7 bases at J, with 11 bases between. For the CDR3, the DNA is TGTGCCAGCAGTGAATCCGGTAGGGGGAATTCACCCCTCCACTTT. Protein sequence: CASSESGRGNSPLHF.

The V and J genes are TRBV6-1 and TRBJ2-7; D is perhaps TRBD2 (5 bases). Looked up from germline, CDR1 is MNHNS and CDR2 is SASEGT. V shed 1 base and J shed 5 bases, with 18 bases lying between them. CDR3 length equals 16 residues. Here the CDR3 reads CASSEDFRYTRNEQYF. CDR3 coding DNA: TGTGCCAGCAGTGAAGATTTTCGTTACACTAGGAACGAGCAGTACTTC.

This chain connects TRBV27 to TRBJ1-4, with a tentative D call TRBD1 (5 bases). Germline assignment: CDR1 MNHEY and CDR2 SMNVEV (reference sequence). The CDR3 loop spans 18 amino acids. Trimming shortened V by 4 bases and J by 0 bases, and 18 bases separated the two germline ends. The CDR3 region is CASSSKLTATATNEKLFF. Written as DNA, the CDR3 is TGTGCCAGCAGTTCGAAGCTGACAGCCACCGCAACTAATGAAAAACTGTTTTTT.

The rearrangement joins TRBV10-3 to TRBJ1-1; TRBD1 might be the D (6 bases). Trimming cost V 3 bases and J 1 base, with 9 bases left between them. CDR3 length: 14 amino acids. Germline-derived CDR1 and CDR2 are ENHRY and SYGVKD. The CDR3 region is CAISDDRTNTEAFF. The CDR3 bases are TGTGCCATCAGTGATGACAGGACGAACACTGAAGCTTTCTTT.

This rearrangement joins TRBV9 to TRBJ1-1; TRBD1 agrees at 9 bases. V lost 3 bases and J lost 6; bases outside the gene matches: 6. Germline loops: CDR1 SGDLS, CDR2 YYNGEE. The length of the CDR3 is 14 residues. This chain's CDR3 is CASSEAGQGAEAFF. The CDR3 nucleotides are TGTGCCAGCAGCGAGGCGGGACAGGGTGCTGAAGCTTTCTTT.

This rearrangement joins TRBV19 to TRBJ1-4; D is ambiguous. The CDR3 has 15 amino acids. Trimming removed 7 bases from V and 4 bases from J, with 16 bases in between. Per the germline V gene, CDR1 is LNHDA and CDR2 is SQIVND (reference sequence). The CDR3 nucleotides are TGTGCCAGTACTGTGACTCCCTCGGGTAATGAAAAACTGTTTTTT. Amino acid sequence: CASTVTPSGNEKLFF.

CDR3 in amino acids: CASSSRRAAGTEAFF. CDR3 nucleotide sequence: TGTGCCAGCAGCTCCCGCAGGGCCGCTGGCACTGAAGCTTTCTTT. The chain has TRBV5-8 and TRBJ1-1; D possibly corresponds to TRBD1 (5 bases). This CDR3 is built from 15 residues. The V gene's germline CDR1 is SGHTS and CDR2 YDEGEE. V shed 3 bases and J shed 4 bases, with 16 bases lying between them.

The V call is TRBV4-1, the J call TRBJ2-1; a weak D match, TRBD2 (6 bases). CDR1 is MGHRA and CDR2 is YSYEKL in the germline V gene. The CDR3 runs 17 residues. V gave up 4 bases and J gave up 6 bases, with 22 bases separating them. The CDR3 DNA is TGCGCCAGCAGCCTCGGACTACGGGGGATCACTGGCAATGAGCAGTTCTTC. Protein: CASSLGLRGITGNEQFF.

The chain links TRBV4-3 to TRBJ1-1; TRBD1 matches at 9 bases. Germline V lookup: CDR1 LGHNA, CDR2 YSLEER. The CDR3 extends over 15 amino acids. After removal of 2 bases from V and 11 bases from J, the junction contained 12 bases not matched to a gene. DNA for the CDR3: TGCGCCAGCAGCCAACAATCGGACAGGGGCGGCCAGGCTTTCTTT. Its protein is CASSQQSDRGGQAFF.

The J gene is TRBJ2-1, the V gene TRBV29-1; no firm D call. This CDR3 has 13 amino acids. The V end was cut by 7 bases, the J end by 0 bases, with 10 bases between. Germline V gives CDR1 SQVTM, CDR2 ANQGSEA. CDR3 nucleotide sequence: TGCAGCGCCAGGATGAACTCCTACAATGAGCAGTTCTTC. This translates into CSARMNSYNEQFF.

CDR3 coding DNA: TGTGCCAGCAGCATATCGGGGACAGGGCAGGATGAAAAACTGTTTTTT. Translated: CASSISGTGQDEKLFF. The chain employs TRBV7-9 and TRBJ1-4, with 9 bases lining up with TRBD1. V lost 5 bases to trimming and J lost 6 bases; unmatched junction nucleotides: 10. Per germline, CDR1 SEHNR and CDR2 FQNEAQ (reference sequence). This CDR3 is 16 amino acids long.

The V call is TRBV19, the J call TRBJ2-3; 16 positions match TRBD2. This CDR3 region has 19 residues. Germline assignment: CDR1 LNHDA and CDR2 SQIVND (reference sequence). V trimming: 7 bases; J trimming: 4 bases; junction bases outside the gene matches: 14. The CDR3 loop reads CASTPRTGLAGGKADTQYF. The CDR3 DNA is TGTGCCAGTACCCCCCGGACGGGACTAGCGGGAGGGAAAGCAGATACGCAGTATTTT.

The chain uses TRBV28 and TRBJ1-1, with a weak D call TRBD1 (5 bases). The CDR3 sequence is 12 residues long. The V end was cut by 8 bases, the J end by 7 bases, with 14 bases between. Germline V lookup: CDR1 MDHEN, CDR2 SYDVKM. DNA for the CDR3: TGTGCCAGCTCGCAGGGCCGAAATGAAGCTTTCTTT. This translates into CASSQGRNEAFF.

This rearrangement joins TRBV14 to TRBJ2-1, with 8 positions matching TRBD2. The CDR3 consists of 15 residues. V was clipped by 3 bases and J by 4 bases; unmatched bases: 5. Per the germline V gene, CDR1 is SGHDN and CDR2 is FVKESK. The CDR3 nucleotides read TGTGCCAGCAGCCAGGTCGGGGGGGTATACAATGAGCAGTTCTTC. As protein: CASSQVGGVYNEQFF.

The chain carries TRBV11-2 and TRBJ2-7; 8 nucleotides line up with TRBD1. The CDR3 runs to 16 residues. The V and J ends lost 0 bases and 2 bases, in that order; junction bases with no gene match: 6. The germline CDR1 and CDR2 sequences are SGHAT and FQNNGV. CDR3 residues: CASSLETGGITYEQYF. CDR3 bases: TGTGCCAGCAGCTTAGAAACAGGGGGTATAACCTACGAGCAGTACTTC.

J is TRBJ1-1 and V is TRBV5-5; D not resolved. The CDR3 is 13 residues long. V shed 7 bases and J shed 1 base, with 11 bases lying between them. The germline V gene encodes CDR1 SGHKS and CDR2 YYEKEE (reference sequence). The CDR3 protein is CASRVEWNTEAFF. The CDR3 DNA reads as TGTGCCAGCCGGGTGGAATGGAACACTGAAGCTTTCTTT.

The chain recombines TRBV6-1 with TRBJ1-6, with TRBD1 matching over 7 bases. The V gene end was trimmed by 4 bases and the J gene end by 6 bases; junction bases not matched to a gene: 9. The CDR3 consists of 16 residues. CDR1 MNHNS and CDR2 SASEGT come from the germline V gene. Here the CDR3 reads CASSGYRQGSNSPLHF. In DNA, the CDR3 is TGTGCCAGCAGTGGTTACCGACAGGGAAGTAATTCACCCCTCCACTTT.

The chain employs TRBV5-4 and TRBJ2-1; TRBD2 matches 12 bases. This CDR3 contains 16 residues. The germline V gene encodes CDR1 SGHNT and CDR2 YYREEE (reference sequence). V dropped 2 bases and J dropped 6; count of bases not matched to a gene: 6. CDR3: CASSFLAGGPRNEQFF. The CDR3 DNA reads as TGTGCCAGCAGCTTCCTAGCGGGAGGGCCGCGCAATGAGCAGTTCTTC.

The chain carries TRBV7-2 and TRBJ1-2; a weak D match, TRBD1 (5 bases). The CDR3 is 14 amino acids. Between the trimmed V and J ends, which lost 5 bases and 3 bases, there was a span of 13 bases. Germline V gene lookup returns CDR1 SGHTA and CDR2 FQGNSA. The CDR3 nucleotides are TGTGCCAGCAGCCCATCAGGAGGGGACTATGGCTACACCTTC. Its protein is CASSPSGGDYGYTF.

The chain links TRBV30 to TRBJ1-4; 8 bases are a match to TRBD1. This CDR3 spans 15 amino acids. Germline CDR1 GTSNPN, CDR2 SVGIG (reference sequence). J was trimmed by 4 bases and V by 2 bases; bases with no gene match: 6. For the CDR3, the DNA is TGTGCCTGGAGTATGGGGACAGGCCTTAATGAAAAACTGTTTTTT. Its protein product is CAWSMGTGLNEKLFF.

The chain joins TRBV5-4 to TRBJ2-7; 7 bases agree with TRBD1. CDR3 length: 14 residues. Trimming cost V 4 bases and J 4 bases; bases outside gene matches: 8. Germline V gene sequence: CDR1 SGHNT, CDR2 YYREEE (reference sequence). CDR3 loop: CASSQGGQSYEQYF. As DNA, the CDR3 is TGTGCCAGCAGCCAAGGGGGACAGTCTTACGAGCAGTACTTC. Using reference TRBV5-4 and TRBJ2-7 for the parts outside the CDR3, the full variable domain is ETGVTQSPTHLIKTRGQQVTLRCSSQSGHNTVSWYQQALGQGPQFIFQYYREEENGRGNFPPRFSGLQFPNYSSELNVNALELDDSALYLCASSQGGQSYEQYFGPGTRLTVT.

This chain connects TRBV21-1 to TRBJ2-7; the tabulated D call, TRBD2, remains unverified against the DNA. TRBV21-1 is an annotated pseudogene. The CDR3 is made up of 14 amino acids. In DNA, the CDR3 is TGTGCCAGCAGCATAGTAACGGGGACCTACGAGCAGTACTTC. Residues: CASSIVTGTYEQYF.

Here the CDR3 DNA reads TGTGCCAGCAGTTTCTCGGACAGGGGCAATCAGCCCCAGCATTTT. Protein: CASSFSDRGNQPQHF. The chain links TRBV27 to TRBJ1-5, with 8 bases aligning to TRBD1. Germline values: CDR1 MNHEY, CDR2 SMNVEV (reference sequence). V gave up 3 bases and J gave up 2 bases; unmatched junction bases: 3. CDR3 length: 15 amino acids.